One and the same sample provided the 22 T cell receptor beta chains below, sequenced in a study of T-cell reconstitution after alpha-beta-depleted transplantation in children. Preparation of the TCRbeta library was carried out with unique molecular identifiers. TCRdb redid the calling of the PCR reads with MiXCR, one entry per CDR3 protein. The table lists 210,000 or so distinct CDR3 sequences, around 9.5% of them singletons. The sequences come from PBMCs from the stem cell graft donor, collected from the stem cell graft. The receptors here all came from a human donor who donated a stem cell graft to a child with acute lymphoblastic leukemia.

About this clonotype itself: A read error may be the cause here, since a much bigger clone is one base away. Without the conserved terminal phenylalanine or tryptophan, this CDR3 likely stems from a read error. The rearrangement links TRBV12-3 or TRBV12-4 to TRBJ2-3; D gene uncertain. The CDR3 is made up of 13 amino acids. Trimming took off 8 bases at V and 3 bases at J, with 12 bases between the two ends. The CDR3 is CASARGATDTQYC. The DNA for the CDR3 is TGTGCCAGCGCCCGAGGAGCGACAGATACGCAGTATTGT.

In this sample, this clonotype turned up many times. The chain carries TRBV5-8 and TRBJ1-1; the D is unclear. The V and J ends lost 3 bases and 7 bases respectively, with 10 bases between them. From germline, CDR1 is SGHTS and CDR2 YDEGEE. CDR3 length: 12 amino acids. The CDR3 DNA follows: TGTGCCAGCAGCTACCGACCTTTTGAAGCTTTCTTT. This sequence encodes CASSYRPFEAFF.

This chain links TRBV12-3 or TRBV12-4 with TRBJ1-1, with D unclear. The CDR3 loop spans 13 amino acids. Trimming cost V 3 bases and J 2 bases, with 7 bases left between them. The CDR3 loop reads CASSFAGNTEAFF. The CDR3 DNA reads TGTGCCAGCAGTTTTGCAGGTAACACTGAAGCTTTCTTT.

This clonotype was recorded a few times. V is TRBV19 and J is TRBJ2-1; D is perhaps TRBD1 (5 bases). This CDR3 is built from 15 residues. CDR1 and CDR2 (germline): LNHDA, SQIVND (reference sequence). V lost 3 bases and J lost 4, with 13 bases in between. CDR3 in DNA: TGTGCCAGTAGTATCACCGGTGGACATTACAATGAGCAGTTCTTC. It codes for CASSITGGHYNEQFF.

This clonotype appeared many times. This chain uses TRBV5-6 with TRBJ2-7, with D uncertain. Per germline, CDR1 SGHDT and CDR2 YYEEEE. CDR3 length: 15 residues. V was clipped by 2 bases and J by 2 bases, with 14 bases between them. Written as DNA, the CDR3 is TGTGCCAGCAGCTTCGGATCTGGACGGGCCTACGAGCAGTACTTC. Protein product: CASSFGSGRAYEQYF. Full variable domain (remainder filled in from reference TRBV5-6 and TRBJ2-7): DAGVTQSPTHLIKTRGQQVTLRCSPKSGHDTVSWYQQALGQGPQFIFQYYEEEERQRGNFPDRFSGHQFPNYSSELNVNALLLGDSALYLCASSFGSGRAYEQYFGPGTRLTVT.

The rearrangement links TRBV7-6 to TRBJ2-3; D call uncertain. This CDR3 contains 13 residues. Germline CDR1 SGHVS, CDR2 FNYEAQ. The V and J ends lost 4 bases and 2 bases respectively, with 7 bases between them. The CDR3 is CASSSVLTDTQYF. The CDR3 DNA reads TGTGCCAGCAGCTCCGTCCTCACAGATACGCAGTATTTT.

The chain employs TRBV4-2 and TRBJ2-5; 10 bases map to TRBD2. Germline CDR1 LGHNA, CDR2 YNFKEQ. The V and J ends lost 4 bases and 1 base, in that order; junction bases with no gene match: 6. This CDR3 is 16 amino acids long. Written as DNA, the CDR3 is TGTGCCAGCAGCCCGGGACTAGCGACAACCCAAGAGACCCAGTACTTC. As protein: CASSPGLATTQETQYF.

The rearrangement links TRBV30 to TRBJ1-5; the D gene is possibly TRBD1 (6 bases). The germline V gene encodes CDR1 GTSNPN and CDR2 SVGIG (reference sequence). V lost 1 base and J lost 7, with 14 bases in between. The CDR3 sequence is 14 residues long. CDR3 protein: CAWSAGRGGQPQHF. The CDR3 DNA sequence: TGTGCCTGGAGTGCTGGGAGGGGGGGCCAGCCCCAGCATTTT.

This clonotype was observed at least ten times. The V gene is TRBV7-6, the J gene TRBJ1-4; the D gene is possibly TRBD1 (6 bases). This CDR3 has 15 residues. V lost 5 bases, J lost 7 bases, and 17 bases lay in between. In germline, CDR1 is SGHVS, CDR2 FNYEAQ. Written as DNA, the CDR3 is TGTGCCAGCAGCCCAAAACAGGGTAGGGGTGAAAAACTGTTTTTT. This encodes CASSPKQGRGEKLFF.

This CDR3 reads CASSPQERNQPQHF. DNA for the CDR3: TGCGCCAGCAGCCCACAGGAAAGGAATCAGCCCCAGCATTTT. J is TRBJ1-5 and V is TRBV4-1; D is perhaps TRBD1 (5 bases). Germline lookup yields CDR1 MGHRA and CDR2 YSYEKL. V lost 4 bases and J 4 bases, leaving 11 bases between the germline ends. The CDR3 is made up of 14 amino acids.

The rearrangement joins TRBV18 to TRBJ2-5, with D unresolved. The V end was cut by 3 bases, the J end by 5 bases, with 16 bases between. This CDR3 contains 15 residues. Germline V gene sequence: CDR1 KGHSH, CDR2 LQKENI. In DNA, the CDR3 is TGTGCCAGCTCACCGATCCCCCCGGGTTGGGAGACCCAGTACTTC. This translates into CASSPIPPGWETQYF.

This clonotype was seen at least ten times. The genes are TRBV2 and TRBJ1-5; D not certain. In germline, CDR1 is SNHLY, CDR2 FYNNEI. Trimming pared 1 base from V and 6 bases from J, leaving 7 bases between. CDR3 length: 13 residues. CDR3: CASSEDLGQPQHF. The CDR3, as DNA: TGTGCCAGCAGTGAAGACCTCGGTCAGCCCCAGCATTTT. The entire variable domain, with the rest obtained from reference TRBV2 and TRBJ1-5, is as follows: EPEVTQTPSHQVTQMGQEVILRCVPISNHLYFYWYRQILGQKVEFLVSFYNNEISEKSEIFDDQFSVERPDGSNFTLKIRSTKLEDSAMYFCASSEDLGQPQHFGDGTRLSIL.

This clonotype was detected ten times or more. The chain combines TRBV5-1 with TRBJ2-7; the match to TRBD1 covers 8 bases. The trim removed 3 bases at V and 7 bases at J, leaving 9 bases unmatched. The CDR3 loop spans 14 amino acids. From germline, CDR1 is SGHRS and CDR2 YFSETQ. For the CDR3, the DNA is TGCGCCAGCAGCTACCTCGGACAGGGAAGTGAGCAGTACTTC. This translates into CASSYLGQGSEQYF.

This clonotype was seen repeatedly, ten times or more. The V gene is TRBV12-3 or TRBV12-4, the J gene TRBJ1-1, with 8 bases that match TRBD1. The junction had 8 bases not matched to a gene; V was cut back by 6 bases and J by 5 bases. The CDR3 extends over 14 amino acids. This chain's CDR3 is CASRATGGGTEAFF. In DNA form, the CDR3 reads TGTGCCAGCAGGGCTACAGGGGGAGGAACTGAAGCTTTCTTT.

This clonotype has at least ten counts. V is TRBV7-2 and J is TRBJ2-3, with 9 nucleotides matching TRBD2. V dropped 3 bases and J dropped 4; count of bases not matched to a gene: 8. CDR3 length: 16 residues. Germline CDR1 and CDR2: SGHTA and FQGNSA. The CDR3 sequence is CASSFSPAGGADTQYF. CDR3 sequence (DNA): TGTGCCAGCAGCTTTTCACCGGCGGGGGGGGCAGATACGCAGTATTTT.

A note on this clonotype: A much larger clonotype is one base distant, so this may be a read error. The chain links TRBV6-1 to TRBJ2-7; the D gene is possibly TRBD2 (6 bases). The CDR3 has 13 residues. Germline CDR1 reads MNHNS; CDR2 reads SASEGT. In DNA, the CDR3 is TGTGCCAGCATTGAATGGCAGGGAGGAGAGCAGTACTTC. The encoded protein is CASIEWQGGEQYF.

This clonotype was picked up many times. The chain combines TRBV5-1 with TRBJ2-3, with 10 bases aligning to TRBD2. Germline values: CDR1 SGHRS, CDR2 YFSETQ. The CDR3 contains 16 residues. After removal of 0 bases from V and 1 base from J, the junction contained 2 bases not matched to a gene. As DNA, the CDR3 is TGCGCCAGCAGCTTGGGGACTAGCGGAGGCACAGATACGCAGTATTTT. Protein sequence: CASSLGTSGGTDTQYF. Looking up the rest from reference TRBV5-1 and TRBJ2-3 gives the full variable domain: KAGVTQTPRYLIKTRGQQVTLSCSPISGHRSVSWYQQTPGQGLQFLFEYFSETQRNKGNFPGRFSGRQFSNSRSEMNVSTLELGDSALYLCASSLGTSGGTDTQYFGPGTRLTVL.

This chain connects TRBV30 to TRBJ1-2; 9 nucleotides agree with TRBD1. CDR1 and CDR2 (germline): GTSNPN, SVGIG (reference sequence). This CDR3 is built from 12 residues. V dropped 3 bases and J dropped 10; count of bases not matched to a gene: 6. The chain's CDR3 is CAWSPGQGDYTF. The DNA of the CDR3 is TGTGCCTGGAGCCCGGGACAGGGAGACTACACCTTC.

This clonotype showed up just a few times. This chain joins TRBV30 and TRBJ2-3; TRBD2 aligns across 11 bases. The CDR3 consists of 15 residues. The V gene's germline CDR1 is GTSNPN and CDR2 SVGIG (reference sequence). The V and J ends lost 0 bases and 6 bases, in that order; junction bases with no gene match: 5. CDR3 residues: CAWSVLAGGGDTQYF. DNA for the CDR3: TGTGCCTGGAGTGTGCTAGCGGGGGGAGGGGATACGCAGTATTTT.

This clonotype has at least ten counts. The chain has TRBV12-3 or TRBV12-4 and TRBJ2-1; D possibly corresponds to TRBD2 (5 bases). V was pared by 6 bases and J by 10 bases, with 19 bases between. The CDR3 is 14 amino acids. DNA for the CDR3: TGTGCCAGCAGCCCTCCCTGGTCCGGGGTGGAGCAGTTCTTC. It specifies CASSPPWSGVEQFF.

This clonotype was recorded a few times. Its ends do not fully match the called genes, so a read error is possible. The J gene is TRBJ2-1, the V gene TRBV20-1; 7 bases align to TRBD1. This CDR3 comprises 16 residues. CDR1 and CDR2 (germline): DFQATT, SNEGSKA (reference sequence). CDR3 DNA: TGCTGTGCTAGAGATCTAGGCAGGGGGTCTTACAATGAGCAGTTCTTC. Its translation is CCARDLGRGSYNEQFF.

This clonotype has just a few counts. This chain connects TRBV7-9 to TRBJ1-5; D call uncertain. Germline V gives CDR1 SEHNR, CDR2 FQNEAQ (reference sequence). Trimming took off 1 base at V and 2 bases at J, with 12 bases between the two ends. CDR3 size: 16 residues. Here the CDR3 reads CASSLEFSTGNQPQHF. Written as DNA, the CDR3 is TGTGCCAGCAGCTTAGAATTCTCCACAGGCAATCAGCCCCAGCATTTT.